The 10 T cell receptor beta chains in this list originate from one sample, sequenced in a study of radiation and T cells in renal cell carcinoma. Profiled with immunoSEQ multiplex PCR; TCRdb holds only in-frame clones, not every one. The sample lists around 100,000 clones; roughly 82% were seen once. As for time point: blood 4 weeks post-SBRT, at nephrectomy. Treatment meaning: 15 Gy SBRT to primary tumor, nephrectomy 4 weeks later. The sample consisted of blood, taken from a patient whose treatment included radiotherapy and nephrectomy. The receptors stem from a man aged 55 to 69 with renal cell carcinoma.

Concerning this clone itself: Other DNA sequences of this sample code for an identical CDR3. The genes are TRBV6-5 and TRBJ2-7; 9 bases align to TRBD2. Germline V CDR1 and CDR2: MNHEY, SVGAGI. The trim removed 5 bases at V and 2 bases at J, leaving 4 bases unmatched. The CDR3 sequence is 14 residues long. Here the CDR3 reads CASSPAGGAYEQYF. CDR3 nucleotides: TGTGCCAGCAGTCCAGCGGGAGGAGCCTACGAGCAGTACTTC.

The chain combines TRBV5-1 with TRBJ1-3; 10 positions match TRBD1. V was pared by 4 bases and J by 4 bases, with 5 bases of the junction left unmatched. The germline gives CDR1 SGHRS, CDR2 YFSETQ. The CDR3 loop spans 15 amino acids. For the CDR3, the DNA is TGCGCCAGCAGCCTTCCGGGACAGGGGGGAAACACCATATATTTT. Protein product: CASSLPGQGGNTIYF.

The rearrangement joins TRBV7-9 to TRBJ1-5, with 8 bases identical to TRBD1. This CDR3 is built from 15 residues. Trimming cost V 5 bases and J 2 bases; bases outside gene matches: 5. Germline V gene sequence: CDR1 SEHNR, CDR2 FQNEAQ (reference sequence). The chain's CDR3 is CASSAQGGGNQPQHF. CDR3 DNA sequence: TGTGCCAGCAGCGCACAGGGGGGTGGCAATCAGCCCCAGCATTTT.

CDR3 sequence: CAISGGTRGDEQFF. In DNA form, the CDR3 reads TGTGCCATCAGTGGGGGTACTAGGGGCGATGAGCAGTTCTTC. The J gene is TRBJ2-1, the V gene TRBV10-3; D is possibly TRBD1 or TRBD2 (5 bases each). V gave up 4 bases and J gave up 8 bases, with 15 bases separating them. The CDR3 spans 14 residues. Germline CDR1 and CDR2: ENHRY and SYGVKD.

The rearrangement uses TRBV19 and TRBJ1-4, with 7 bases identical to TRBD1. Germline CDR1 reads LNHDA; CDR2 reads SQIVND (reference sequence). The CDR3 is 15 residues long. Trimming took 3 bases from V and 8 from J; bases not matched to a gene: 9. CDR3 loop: CASSMHRGEKEKLFF. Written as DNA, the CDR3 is TGTGCCAGTAGTATGCACAGGGGTGAAAAAGAAAAACTGTTTTTT.

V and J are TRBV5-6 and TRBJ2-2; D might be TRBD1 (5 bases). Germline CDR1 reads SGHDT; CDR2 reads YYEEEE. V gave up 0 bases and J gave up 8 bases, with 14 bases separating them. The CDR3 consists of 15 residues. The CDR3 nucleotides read TGTGCCAGCAGCTTGGGTATAGGGGCGGCGGGGGAGCTGTTTTTT. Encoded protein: CASSLGIGAAGELFF. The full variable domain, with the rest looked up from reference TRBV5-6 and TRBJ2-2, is DAGVTQSPTHLIKTRGQQVTLRCSPKSGHDTVSWYQQALGQGPQFIFQYYEEEERQRGNFPDRFSGHQFPNYSSELNVNALLLGDSALYLCASSLGIGAAGELFFGEGSRLTVL.

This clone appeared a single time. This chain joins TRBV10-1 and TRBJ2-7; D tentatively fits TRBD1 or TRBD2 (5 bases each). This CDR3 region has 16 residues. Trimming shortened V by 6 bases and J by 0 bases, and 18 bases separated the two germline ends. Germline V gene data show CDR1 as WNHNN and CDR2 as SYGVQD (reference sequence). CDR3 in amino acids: CASSPSGTTGSYEQYF. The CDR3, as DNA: TGCGCCAGCAGCCCGAGTGGGACCACTGGCTCCTACGAGCAGTACTTC.

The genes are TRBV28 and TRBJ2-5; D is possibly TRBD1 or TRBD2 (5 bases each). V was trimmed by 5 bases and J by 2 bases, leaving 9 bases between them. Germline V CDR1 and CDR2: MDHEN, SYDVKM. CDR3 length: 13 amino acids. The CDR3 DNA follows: TGTGCCAGCAGTCGGGGACGGCAAGAGACCCAGTACTTC. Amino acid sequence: CASSRGRQETQYF. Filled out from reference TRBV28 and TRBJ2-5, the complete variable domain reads DVKVTQSSRYLVKRTGEKVFLECVQDMDHENMFWYRQDPGLGLRLIYFSYDVKMKEKGDIPEGYSVSREKKERFSLILESASTNQTSMYLCASSRGRQETQYFGPGTRLLVL.

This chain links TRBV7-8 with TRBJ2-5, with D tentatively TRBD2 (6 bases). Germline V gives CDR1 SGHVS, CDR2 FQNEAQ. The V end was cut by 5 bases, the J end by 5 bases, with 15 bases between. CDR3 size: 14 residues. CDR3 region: CASSLLTSSETQYF. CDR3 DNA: TGTGCCAGCAGCCTACTTACTAGCTCGGAGACCCAGTACTTC.

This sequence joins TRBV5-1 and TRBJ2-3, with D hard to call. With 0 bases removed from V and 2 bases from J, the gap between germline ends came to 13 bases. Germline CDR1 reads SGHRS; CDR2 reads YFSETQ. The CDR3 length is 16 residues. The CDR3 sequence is CASSLGGVLDTDTQYF. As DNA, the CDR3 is TGCGCCAGCAGCTTGGGTGGGGTCCTAGACACAGATACGCAGTATTTT.